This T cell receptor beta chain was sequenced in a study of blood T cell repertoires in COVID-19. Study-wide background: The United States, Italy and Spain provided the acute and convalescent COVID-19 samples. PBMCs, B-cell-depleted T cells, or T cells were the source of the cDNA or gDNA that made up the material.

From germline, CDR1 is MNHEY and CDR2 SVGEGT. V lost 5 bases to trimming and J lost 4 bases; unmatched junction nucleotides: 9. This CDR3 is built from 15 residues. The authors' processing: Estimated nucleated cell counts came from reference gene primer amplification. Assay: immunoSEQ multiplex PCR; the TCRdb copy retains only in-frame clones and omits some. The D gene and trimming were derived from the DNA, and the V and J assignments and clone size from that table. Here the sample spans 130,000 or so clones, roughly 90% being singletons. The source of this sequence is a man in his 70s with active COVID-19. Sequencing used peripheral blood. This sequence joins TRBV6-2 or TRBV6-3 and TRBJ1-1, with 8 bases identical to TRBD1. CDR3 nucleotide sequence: TGTGCCAGCAGTGAGCCGGGACAGGCATTCACTGAAGCTTTCTTT. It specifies CASSEPGQAFTEAFF.